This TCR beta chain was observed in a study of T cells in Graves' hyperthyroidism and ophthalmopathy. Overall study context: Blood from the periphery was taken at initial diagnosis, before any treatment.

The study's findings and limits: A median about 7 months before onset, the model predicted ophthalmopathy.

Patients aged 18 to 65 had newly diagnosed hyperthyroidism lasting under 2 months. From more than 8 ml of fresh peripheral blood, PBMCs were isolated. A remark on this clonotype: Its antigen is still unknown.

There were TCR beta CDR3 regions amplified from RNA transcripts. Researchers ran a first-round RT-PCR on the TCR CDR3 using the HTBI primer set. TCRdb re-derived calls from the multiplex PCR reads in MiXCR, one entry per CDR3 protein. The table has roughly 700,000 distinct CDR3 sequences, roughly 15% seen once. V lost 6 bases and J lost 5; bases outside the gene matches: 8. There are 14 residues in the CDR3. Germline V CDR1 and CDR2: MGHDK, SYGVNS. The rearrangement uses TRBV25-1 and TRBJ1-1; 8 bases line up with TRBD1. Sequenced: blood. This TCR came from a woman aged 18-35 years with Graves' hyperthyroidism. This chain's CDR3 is CASSWTGRRTEAFF. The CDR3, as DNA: TGTGCCAGCAGCTGGACAGGGCGGCGGACTGAAGCTTTCTTT. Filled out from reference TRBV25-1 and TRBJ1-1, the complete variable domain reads EADIYQTPRYLVIGTGKKITLECSQTMGHDKMYWYQQDPGMELHLIHYSYGVNSTEKGDLSSESTVSRIRTEHFPLTLESARPSHTSQYLCASSWTGRRTEAFFGQGTRLTVV.